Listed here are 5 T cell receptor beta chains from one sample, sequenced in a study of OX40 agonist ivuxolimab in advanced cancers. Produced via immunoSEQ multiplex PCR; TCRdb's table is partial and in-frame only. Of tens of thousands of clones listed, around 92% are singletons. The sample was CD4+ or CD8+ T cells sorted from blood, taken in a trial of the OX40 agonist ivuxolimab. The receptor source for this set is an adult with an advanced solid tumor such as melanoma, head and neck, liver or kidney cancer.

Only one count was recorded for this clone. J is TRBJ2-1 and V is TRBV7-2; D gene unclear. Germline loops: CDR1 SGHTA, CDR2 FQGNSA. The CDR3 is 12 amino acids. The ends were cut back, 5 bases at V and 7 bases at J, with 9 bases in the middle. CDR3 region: CASSVGRNEQFF. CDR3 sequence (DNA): TGTGCCAGCAGCGTCGGACGAAATGAGCAGTTCTTC.

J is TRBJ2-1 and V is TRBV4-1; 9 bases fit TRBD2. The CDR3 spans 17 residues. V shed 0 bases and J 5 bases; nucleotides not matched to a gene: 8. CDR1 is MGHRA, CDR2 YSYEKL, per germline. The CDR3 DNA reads TGCGCCAGCAGCCAAGACCCGCTAGCGGGAAGTCACAATGAGCAGTTCTTC. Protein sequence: CASSQDPLAGSHNEQFF.

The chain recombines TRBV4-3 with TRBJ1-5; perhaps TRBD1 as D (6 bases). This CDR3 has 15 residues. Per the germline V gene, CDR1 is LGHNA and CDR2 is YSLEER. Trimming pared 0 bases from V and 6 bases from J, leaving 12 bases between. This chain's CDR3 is CASSQDRGLSQPQHF. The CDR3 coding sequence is TGCGCCAGCAGCCAAGATCGGGGGCTTAGTCAGCCCCAGCATTTT.

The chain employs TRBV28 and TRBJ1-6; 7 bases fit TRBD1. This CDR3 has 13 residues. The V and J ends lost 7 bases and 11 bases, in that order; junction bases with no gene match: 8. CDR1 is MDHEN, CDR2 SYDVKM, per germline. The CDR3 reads CASNQGGRTPLHF. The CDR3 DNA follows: TGTGCCAGCAATCAGGGGGGACGGACACCCCTCCACTTT.

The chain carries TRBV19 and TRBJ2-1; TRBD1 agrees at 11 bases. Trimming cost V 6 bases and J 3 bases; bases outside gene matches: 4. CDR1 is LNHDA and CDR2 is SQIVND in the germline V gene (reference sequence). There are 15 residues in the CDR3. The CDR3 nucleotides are TGTGCCAGTAGGGACAGGGGGCTTGACTACAATGAGCAGTTCTTC. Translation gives CASRDRGLDYNEQFF.